This TCR beta chain was recovered during a study of Ad26.COV2.S vaccination and SARS-CoV-2 variants. Study in general: Sample donor was a member of the COV1001 Ad26.COV2.S trial arm. Intramuscularly, Ad26.COV2.S was given either once or twice, 56 days apart.

Whole-study results and caveats: Spike-specific TCR breadth in vaccine recipients exceeded that seen in placebo recipients. Total responses of T cells may have been underestimated by the analyses of TCR breadth and depth.

This clone showed up just a few times. Its antigen is not identified. At the DNA level, this CDR3 is encoded by other sequences in the same sample as well. As for treatment: about 20 received Ad26.COV2.S at low or high dose, single or two shots; about 5 received placebo; per-sample allocation not given. Samples came from day 63 after the first vaccine or placebo injection. The CDR3 consists of 13 residues. V shed 2 bases and J 7 bases; nucleotides not matched to a gene: 1. Germline CDR1 reads SGDLS; CDR2 reads YYNGEE. Clones were read by immunoSEQ multiplex PCR, and TCRdb kept only the in-frame ones, dropping some. The sample has around 340,000 clones; about 87% are singletons.

The receptor was isolated from a person aged 18-60 years who received the Ad26.COV2.S COVID-19 vaccine or a placebo. The rearrangement uses TRBV9 and TRBJ1-3; TRBD1 aligns across 9 bases. The sample was peripheral blood, taken in a trial of Ad26.COV2.S vaccine versus placebo. The CDR3 DNA sequence: TGTGCCAGCAGCGTGGGACAGGGCAACACCATATATTTT. It specifies CASSVGQGNTIYF.